This T cell receptor beta chain derives from a study of T cell responses to AZD1222 COVID-19 vaccine. Notes on the study in general: Recipients of AZD1222 seropositive at baseline numbered only 5 to 7. There were mostly white British donors and more females than males, and clonal diversity was possibly underestimated. Across the whole spike, CD4 TCRs peaked at regions 160-218 and 743-854. After two AZD1222 doses, spike-specific TCR breadth and depth rose versus day 0.

Comment on this clone: Antigen unknown.

Sequencing was performed with immunoSEQ multiplex PCR; in TCRdb, only in-frame clones are kept and a portion is missing. The table includes around 150,000 clones, over 90% detected once. The CDR3 covers 16 residues. After removal of 3 bases from V and 4 bases from J, the junction contained 8 bases not matched to a gene. Germline V gives CDR1 MDHEN, CDR2 SYDVKM. The genes are TRBV28 and TRBJ2-7; 11 bases align to TRBD2. The TCR sequence derives from an adult in good health. Source: peripheral blood, taken on day 0 of AZD1222 vaccination. The CDR3 region is CASSFPSGRSPYEQYF. The CDR3 DNA reads TGTGCCAGCAGTTTCCCTAGCGGGAGGTCTCCTTACGAGCAGTACTTC. Full variable domain (remainder filled in from reference TRBV28 and TRBJ2-7): DVKVTQSSRYLVKRTGEKVFLECVQDMDHENMFWYRQDPGLGLRLIYFSYDVKMKEKGDIPEGYSVSREKKERFSLILESASTNQTSMYLCASSFPSGRSPYEQYFGPGTRLTVT.